The 13 T cell receptor beta chains presented below share a single source sample, sequenced in a study of Tregs in tolerant kidney transplant recipients. The method was immunoSEQ multiplex PCR; TCRdb's version includes in-frame clones alone and lacks a portion of them. The repertoire holds tens of thousands of clones, with about 90% as singletons. Related graft donors supplied nonmyeloablative bone marrow transplants, and mixed chimerism was transient. This material consisted of CD8+ T cells from blood (PBMCs), taken 24 months after the transplant. The receptors originated from a human patient who received a combined kidney and bone marrow transplant. A subset of T cells may come from the graft donor.

In this sample, this clone turned up a few times. The chain links TRBV4-2 to TRBJ2-2, with TRBD2 identical over 10 bases. Germline lookup yields CDR1 LGHNA and CDR2 YNFKEQ. V was clipped by 3 bases and J by 2 bases; unmatched bases: 6. The CDR3 contains 17 residues. The CDR3 spells CASSHALAGANTGELFF. In nucleotides, the CDR3 is TGTGCCAGCAGCCACGCCCTAGCGGGAGCCAACACCGGGGAGCTGTTTTTT.

The V and J genes are TRBV2 and TRBJ2-5, with D unresolved. CDR3 length equals 14 residues. Germline CDR1 reads SNHLY; CDR2 reads FYNNEI. V was pared by 8 bases and J by 0 bases, with 13 bases between. The CDR3 sequence is CASGEVSNQETQYF. CDR3 sequence (DNA): TGTGCCAGCGGAGAAGTGAGTAACCAAGAGACCCAGTACTTC.

CDR3 sequence (DNA): TGTGCCAGCAGCTTAGGGGGGGGTGCGGATACGCAGTATTTT. It specifies CASSLGGGADTQYF. This sequence joins TRBV7-3 and TRBJ2-3, with 7 bases lining up with TRBD2. The CDR3 has 14 amino acids. Germline loops: CDR1 SGHTA, CDR2 FQGTGA. V lost 2 bases to trimming and J lost 6 bases; unmatched junction nucleotides: 5.

This chain connects TRBV9 to TRBJ2-6; D is unclear. The CDR3 consists of 15 residues. From germline, CDR1 is SGDLS and CDR2 YYNGEE. Trimming removed 0 bases at V and 0 bases at J, with 4 bases between. This CDR3 is CASSVVSSGANVLTF. Here the CDR3 DNA reads TGTGCCAGCAGCGTAGTCAGCTCTGGGGCCAACGTCCTGACTTTC.

The chain links TRBV4-3 to TRBJ1-2; D possibly corresponds to TRBD1 (6 bases). The germline CDR1 and CDR2 sequences are LGHNA and YSLEER. This CDR3 is built from 16 residues. V dropped 4 bases and J dropped 8 bases, with 23 bases sitting between them. CDR3 region: CASSLVEDSEEKGYTF. The CDR3 nucleotides are TGCGCCAGCAGCCTAGTAGAGGACAGTGAAGAGAAGGGCTACACCTTC.

DNA for the CDR3: TGTGCCAGCAGAACGGGGGGTAATATCGACAATGAGCAGTTCTTC. It yields the protein CASRTGGNIDNEQFF. This chain connects TRBV6-5 to TRBJ2-1; 7 bases match TRBD2. The CDR3 loop spans 15 amino acids. In germline, CDR1 is MNHEY, CDR2 SVGAGI. V lost 6 bases, J lost 5 bases, and 10 bases stayed unmatched.

The rearrangement joins TRBV19 to TRBJ2-5, with TRBD1 identical over 9 bases. Germline values: CDR1 LNHDA, CDR2 SQIVND (reference sequence). This CDR3 has 15 residues. After removal of 3 bases from V and 3 bases from J, the junction contained 5 bases not matched to a gene. In DNA, the CDR3 is TGTGCCAGTAGTATTTGGGACAGGGCTAAAGAGACCCAGTACTTC. Its translation: CASSIWDRAKETQYF. Combining the CDR3 with reference TRBV19 and TRBJ2-5 gives the whole variable domain DGGITQSPKYLFRKEGQNVTLSCEQNLNHDAMYWYRQDPGQGLRLIYYSQIVNDFQKGDIAEGYSVSREKKESFPLTVTSAQKNPTAFYLCASSIWDRAKETQYFGPGTRLLVL.

V usage is TRBV4-3 and J usage is TRBJ1-3; D gene unclear. Between the trimmed V and J ends, which lost 3 bases and 0 bases, there was a span of 9 bases. Looked up from germline, CDR1 is LGHNA and CDR2 is YSLEER. The CDR3 totals 15 residues. CDR3 coding DNA: TGCGCCAGCAGCCACCTAGATTTCTCTGGAAACACCATATATTTT. It is translated as CASSHLDFSGNTIYF.

CDR3 protein: CASSPVAGGLNEQFF. CDR3 bases: TGTGCCAGCAGTCCAGTAGCGGGGGGGCTAAATGAGCAGTTCTTC. This chain joins TRBV27 and TRBJ2-1; 11 nucleotides agree with TRBD2. Germline V gene lookup returns CDR1 MNHEY and CDR2 SMNVEV (reference sequence). The length of the CDR3 is 15 residues. The junction had 7 bases not matched to a gene; V was cut back by 5 bases and J by 7 bases.

A note on this clone: The same CDR3 also results from other DNA sequences found in this sample. CDR3 DNA sequence: TGTGCCAGCAGCTTGGCAGGGGCTGGAAACACCATATATTTT. The encoded protein is CASSLAGAGNTIYF. J is TRBJ1-3 and V is TRBV5-5, with D perhaps matching TRBD1 (6 bases). Trimming took 0 bases from V and 2 from J, leaving 6 bases between them. CDR1 is SGHKS, CDR2 YYEKEE, per germline (reference sequence). The CDR3 contains 14 residues.

The rearrangement links TRBV4-1 to TRBJ1-5; D is unresolved. V was pared by 1 base and J by 0 bases, with 7 bases between. From germline, CDR1 is MGHRA and CDR2 YSYEKL. This CDR3 contains 15 residues. The CDR3 region is CASSQVDTSNQPQHF. CDR3 DNA: TGCGCCAGCAGCCAAGTCGACACTAGCAATCAGCCCCAGCATTTT.

The gene calls are TRBV5-8 and TRBJ2-1, with 9 bases identical to TRBD2. After removal of 2 bases from V and 9 bases from J, the junction contained 12 bases not matched to a gene. Germline V gene lookup returns CDR1 SGHTS and CDR2 YDEGEE. This CDR3 is 16 amino acids long. CDR3 coding DNA: TGTGCCAGCAGCTTCAACCCCGGGACTAGCTCGCTTGAGCAGTTCTTC. Protein: CASSFNPGTSSLEQFF.

The chain combines TRBV7-2 with TRBJ1-1; 11 bases line up with TRBD1. Germline V gene sequence: CDR1 SGHTA, CDR2 FQGNSA. V dropped 3 bases and J dropped 0; count of bases not matched to a gene: 9. CDR3 length: 18 residues. The CDR3 reads CASSLGWTGGEMNTEAFF. The CDR3 DNA sequence: TGTGCCAGCAGCTTGGGTTGGACAGGGGGCGAAATGAACACTGAAGCTTTCTTT.